One sample yielded the 17 T cell receptor beta chains listed below, sequenced in a study of blood T cell repertoires in COVID-19. The protocol was immunoSEQ multiplex PCR, while the TCRdb copy is restricted to in-frame clones and leaves out a portion. This sample carries under 350,000 clones, around 87% of them seen once, and the ten largest clones take about 3.6%. The sequenced material came from peripheral blood. The receptors come from a man younger than 35 with active or convalescent COVID-19.

The chain couples TRBV7-2 to TRBJ2-7; 8 bases agree with TRBD1. The CDR3 contains 16 residues. Per the germline V gene, CDR1 is SGHTA and CDR2 is FQGNSA. Trimming removed 5 bases from V and 2 bases from J; junction bases left unmatched: 11. CDR3 region: CASSEGWDRFTYEQYF. The DNA of the CDR3 is TGTGCCAGCAGCGAGGGGTGGGACAGGTTCACCTACGAGCAGTACTTC.

The chain has TRBV11-3 and TRBJ2-3, with 8 bases fitting TRBD2. Germline V gene sequence: CDR1 SGHNT, CDR2 YENEEA. The CDR3 covers 20 residues. The trim removed 3 bases at V and 0 bases at J, leaving 17 bases unmatched. CDR3 sequence: CASSLPLPLAGSSSTDTQYF. The CDR3 coding sequence is TGTGCCAGCAGCTTGCCCCTGCCCTTAGCGGGATCTTCTAGCACAGATACGCAGTATTTT.

The chain is built from TRBV19 and TRBJ1-1, with TRBD1 as a possible D gene (5 bases). With 3 bases removed from V and 6 bases from J, the gap between germline ends came to 14 bases. Germline V CDR1 and CDR2: LNHDA, SQIVND (reference sequence). The CDR3 runs to 14 residues. CDR3 sequence: CASSIRQRRAEAFF. CDR3 in DNA: TGTGCCAGTAGTATTCGACAGAGGCGAGCTGAAGCTTTCTTT.

The CDR3 region has the DNA TGTGCCCGGGGAGGAGCGAACACCGGGGAGCTGTTTTTT. Protein sequence: CARGGANTGELFF. J is TRBJ2-2 and V is TRBV6-5; D is perhaps TRBD2 (6 bases). The CDR3 loop spans 13 amino acids. Germline CDR1 reads MNHEY; CDR2 reads SVGAGI. V dropped 11 bases and J dropped 0 bases, with 10 bases sitting between them.

The J gene is TRBJ1-2, the V gene TRBV19, with 7 bases fitting TRBD1. Unmatched junction bases numbered 15, after V lost 5 bases and J lost 6 bases. The CDR3 extends over 16 amino acids. Germline V gene data show CDR1 as LNHDA and CDR2 as SQIVND (reference sequence). DNA of the CDR3: TGTGCCAGTAGTCCTACCGGGACCCCAGGGGGAGATGGCTACACCTTC. Its translation is CASSPTGTPGGDGYTF.

The chain employs TRBV7-6 and TRBJ2-1; unclear D gene. The germline V gene encodes CDR1 SGHVS and CDR2 FNYEAQ. The V end lost 2 bases, the J end lost 8 bases, and 10 bases lay between the germline ends. This CDR3 spans 13 amino acids. In nucleotides, the CDR3 is TGTGCCAGCAGCTTAAATAGAGTCGATGAGCAGTTCTTC. Its translation: CASSLNRVDEQFF.

This clone is a singleton in its sample. The chain is built from TRBV18 and TRBJ2-5; 10 bases fit TRBD1. V lost 3 bases to trimming and J lost 4 bases; unmatched junction nucleotides: 11. The CDR3 is made up of 17 amino acids. CDR1 and CDR2 (germline): KGHSH, LQKENI. In nucleotides, the CDR3 is TGTGCCAGCTCACCCGGCCAGGGGACAGGGGTAGGAGAGACCCAGTACTTC. Its translation is CASSPGQGTGVGETQYF.

The genes are TRBV7-3 and TRBJ2-2, with 8 bases fitting TRBD2. Germline trimming cut 4 bases from V and 7 bases from J; bases unmatched to any gene: 14. CDR1 SGHTA and CDR2 FQGTGA come from the germline V gene. The CDR3 consists of 17 residues. The CDR3, as DNA: TGTGCCAGCAGCTCCGGACTAGCCGCCGAGGGTGGCGGGGAGCTGTTTTTT. The encoded protein is CASSSGLAAEGGGELFF.

The chain couples TRBV7-9 to TRBJ2-7, with 10 nucleotides matching TRBD2. CDR1 is SEHNR and CDR2 is FQNEAQ in the germline V gene (reference sequence). This CDR3 spans 17 amino acids. Trimming took 5 bases from V and 0 from J; bases not matched to a gene: 10. The CDR3 here is CASSLGIKRGGSYEQYF. The CDR3 region has the DNA TGTGCCAGCAGCCTGGGGATTAAGCGGGGGGGCTCCTACGAGCAGTACTTC.

This chain joins TRBV24-1 and TRBJ1-2, with D possibly matching TRBD1 (5 bases). Germline loops: CDR1 KGHDR, CDR2 SFDVKD. The CDR3 spans 15 residues. V lost 3 bases and J 5 bases, leaving 15 bases between the germline ends. CDR3 sequence: CATSDPPTGKYGYTF. The CDR3 DNA sequence: TGTGCCACCAGTGATCCCCCTACAGGAAAGTATGGCTACACCTTC.

This chain links TRBV9 with TRBJ2-2; possibly TRBD2 for D (6 bases). The V end lost 1 base, the J end lost 8 bases, and 9 bases lay between the germline ends. From germline, CDR1 is SGDLS and CDR2 YYNGEE. This CDR3 is built from 13 residues. The CDR3 DNA is TGTGCCAGCAGCGTATCGGGGAGGGGGGAGCTGTTTTTT. The encoded protein is CASSVSGRGELFF.

Of note for this clone: One end of the junction does not line up with germline, which may come from a read error. V and J are TRBV12-3 or TRBV12-4 and TRBJ1-1; weak D call: TRBD1 (5 bases). The CDR3 runs 11 residues. The CDR3 DNA reads TGTGCCAGCAGTCACCAGGGCGCTCGGGTCTTT. It codes for CASSHQGARVF.

The CDR3 nucleotides read TGTGCCAGCAGTTTAATCGACAGGTTAGGTGGCTACACCTTC. Residues: CASSLIDRLGGYTF. The V gene is TRBV28, the J gene TRBJ1-2; possibly TRBD1 for D (6 bases). Trimming took off 2 bases at V and 7 bases at J, with 14 bases between the two ends. This CDR3 region has 14 residues. Germline V gene lookup returns CDR1 MDHEN and CDR2 SYDVKM.

V and J are TRBV4-1 and TRBJ1-1; 7 bases are shared with TRBD1. Germline V gene lookup returns CDR1 MGHRA and CDR2 YSYEKL. The CDR3 totals 15 residues. J was trimmed by 1 base and V by 1 base; bases with no gene match: 3. CDR3 region: CASSQVGTANTEAFF. The CDR3 region has the DNA TGCGCCAGCAGCCAAGTTGGGACAGCGAACACTGAAGCTTTCTTT.

The rearrangement uses TRBV19 and TRBJ1-5, with 7 bases aligning to TRBD1. V was clipped by 4 bases and J by 7 bases; unmatched bases: 16. There are 17 residues in the CDR3. The V gene's germline CDR1 is LNHDA and CDR2 SQIVND (reference sequence). In DNA form, the CDR3 reads TGTGCCAGTAGTACCGGGACAGACCTTAATATCGGGCAGCCCCAGCATTTT. Translation: CASSTGTDLNIGQPQHF.

This clone has a single count. The J gene is TRBJ2-3, the V gene TRBV30; 8 bases line up with TRBD2. J lost 0 bases, V lost 5 bases, and 4 bases had no gene match. Germline V gene lookup returns CDR1 GTSNPN and CDR2 SVGIG (reference sequence). The CDR3 extends over 14 amino acids. As DNA, the CDR3 is TGTGCCTGGGTTAGCGGGGCTAGCACAGATACGCAGTATTTT. It encodes CAWVSGASTDTQYF.

This chain uses TRBV18 with TRBJ1-1; unclear D gene. The CDR3 sequence is 14 residues long. Germline values: CDR1 KGHSH, CDR2 LQKENI. Trimming pared 2 bases from V and 2 bases from J, leaving 9 bases between. The chain's CDR3 is CASSPEQKNTEAFF. The CDR3 coding sequence is TGTGCCAGCTCACCAGAACAGAAAAACACTGAAGCTTTCTTT.